A single sample gave rise to the 24 T cell receptor beta chains below, sequenced in a study of cytomegalovirus exposure and HLA in healthy donors. Measured with immunoSEQ multiplex PCR; TCRdb has only the in-frame clones, and not every one. The repertoire includes approximately 190,000 clones, around 80% of them detected once, and 13% sits in the top ten. The sample consisted of PBMCs. All receptors derive from a woman under 40 in good health and CMV-seropositive.

This chain joins TRBV28 and TRBJ2-5; TRBD2 matches 8 bases. The V gene end was trimmed by 8 bases and the J gene end by 2 bases; junction bases not matched to a gene: 13. CDR3 size: 16 residues. Looked up from germline, CDR1 is MDHEN and CDR2 is SYDVKM. This CDR3 reads CASLFRGGRTQETQYF. In DNA form, the CDR3 reads TGTGCCAGCCTCTTCAGGGGCGGGAGGACGCAAGAGACCCAGTACTTC.

The rearrangement uses TRBV30 and TRBJ1-1, with D hard to call. V was trimmed by 4 bases and J by 2 bases, leaving 14 bases between them. The CDR3 extends over 14 amino acids. The germline V gene encodes CDR1 GTSNPN and CDR2 SVGIG (reference sequence). The CDR3 sequence: CAWKTFRGNTEAFF. In nucleotides, the CDR3 is TGTGCCTGGAAAACGTTCCGAGGTAACACTGAAGCTTTCTTT. Full variable domain (rest looked up from reference TRBV30 and TRBJ1-1): SQTIHQWPATLVQPVGSPLSLECTVEGTSNPNLYWYRQAAGRGLQLLFYSVGIGQISSEVPQNLSASRPQDRQFILSSKKLLLSDSGFYLCAWKTFRGNTEAFFGQGTRLTVV.

The CDR3 reads CASRPSASGNTIYF. CDR3 nucleotides: TGTGCCAGCCGTCCCAGCGCCTCTGGAAACACCATATATTTT. V usage is TRBV5-4 and J usage is TRBJ1-3; no clear D gene. In germline, CDR1 is SGHNT, CDR2 YYREEE (reference sequence). Trimming pared 7 bases from V and 0 bases from J, leaving 11 bases between. The CDR3 has 14 residues.

The chain carries TRBV9 and TRBJ1-2, with TRBD1 identical over 12 bases. CDR3 length: 17 residues. Germline CDR1 and CDR2: SGDLS and YYNGEE. The V segment lost 3 bases and the J segment 8 bases; nucleotides outside the gene matches: 14. For the CDR3, the DNA is TGTGCCAGCAGCGCCGGTTGGGACAGGGGGCGCGAGAAAGGCTACACCTTC. It translates to CASSAGWDRGREKGYTF.

CDR3 nucleotide sequence: TGCGCCAGCAGTTCTGGGACTTCAGATACGCAGTATTTT. Its protein product is CASSSGTSDTQYF. The chain couples TRBV5-1 to TRBJ2-3; D perhaps matches TRBD2 (6 bases). CDR3 length equals 13 residues. Germline V CDR1 and CDR2: SGHRS, YFSETQ. The germline V and J ends were trimmed by 5 bases and 4 bases, with 11 bases remaining between them.

The chain uses TRBV28 and TRBJ1-2, with D unclear. The CDR3 totals 11 residues. Trimming stripped 4 bases from V and 4 bases from J, with 4 bases between. Germline CDR1 is MDHEN and CDR2 is SYDVKM. CDR3 nucleotide sequence: TGTGCCAGCAGTTCCTCCTATGGCTACACCTTC. Amino acids: CASSSSYGYTF.

This chain connects TRBV7-6 to TRBJ2-7; 7 bases fit TRBD1. CDR1 is SGHVS and CDR2 is FNYEAQ in the germline V gene. The CDR3 has 14 residues. After removal of 1 base from V and 6 bases from J, the junction contained 6 bases not matched to a gene. CDR3 DNA: TGTGCCAGCAGCTTAGGATACAGGGGCAGCGAGCAGTACTTC. Its translation: CASSLGYRGSEQYF.

The V call is TRBV9, the J call TRBJ1-3; 8 positions match TRBD1. Germline lookup yields CDR1 SGDLS and CDR2 YYNGEE. V lost 3 bases to trimming and J lost 4 bases; unmatched junction nucleotides: 6. The length of the CDR3 is 15 residues. As DNA, the CDR3 is TGTGCCAGCAGCGGCACAGGGGGTCCAGGAAACACCATATATTTT. This sequence encodes CASSGTGGPGNTIYF.

This sequence joins TRBV2 and TRBJ2-7, with TRBD2 matching over 8 bases. Germline CDR1 SNHLY, CDR2 FYNNEI. Losses at the gene ends were 2 bases for V and 5 bases for J; bases not matched to a gene: 14. The CDR3 is 17 residues long. CDR3 coding DNA: TGTGCCAGCAGTGAATTTAGGGGCGGGAGGAGTTTGAACGAGCAGTACTTC. Its translation is CASSEFRGGRSLNEQYF.

The J gene is TRBJ2-7, the V gene TRBV5-1; 9 bases match TRBD1. The CDR3 sequence is 15 residues long. Germline V gives CDR1 SGHRS, CDR2 YFSETQ. With 0 bases clipped from V and 5 bases from J, the junction kept 6 bases outside the gene matches. This chain's CDR3 is CASSLGSGTGNEQYF. In DNA, the CDR3 is TGCGCCAGCAGCTTGGGTTCCGGGACAGGGAACGAGCAGTACTTC.

The chain uses TRBV30 and TRBJ1-2, with D unclear. The CDR3 covers 13 residues. The ends were cut back, 2 bases at V and 8 bases at J, with 15 bases in the middle. The V gene's germline CDR1 is GTSNPN and CDR2 SVGIG (reference sequence). Here the CDR3 DNA reads TGTGCCTGGAGTACCGGAGCCGGCGGGGGCTACACCTTC. Translated: CAWSTGAGGGYTF.

The rearrangement joins TRBV2 to TRBJ1-1, with D uncertain. CDR3 length equals 12 residues. V lost 1 base to trimming and J lost 8 bases, with 8 bases between them. Germline V gene sequence: CDR1 SNHLY, CDR2 FYNNEI. The CDR3 protein is CASSEGRKEAFF. CDR3 sequence (DNA): TGTGCCAGCAGTGAAGGGCGGAAAGAAGCTTTCTTT.

The V call is TRBV2, the J call TRBJ2-7; 13 bases match TRBD2. This CDR3 spans 17 amino acids. Germline trimming cut 6 bases from V and 2 bases from J; bases unmatched to any gene: 10. CDR1 is SNHLY and CDR2 is FYNNEI in the germline V gene. DNA for the CDR3: TGTGCCAGCAGGGGACTAGCGGGGTTCCCGAGAGCCTACGAGCAGTACTTC. Protein sequence: CASRGLAGFPRAYEQYF.

The V gene is TRBV7-2, the J gene TRBJ1-1, with a tentative D call TRBD1 (5 bases). The CDR3 sequence is 13 residues long. Trimming stripped 4 bases from V and 3 bases from J, with 9 bases between. CDR1 is SGHTA and CDR2 is FQGNSA in the germline V gene. The DNA of the CDR3 is TGTGCCAGCAGCTGGGGCGAATACACTGAAGCTTTCTTT. Translated: CASSWGEYTEAFF.

V and J are TRBV19 and TRBJ1-1, with a weak D call TRBD1 (6 bases). The CDR3 is made up of 13 amino acids. CDR1 LNHDA and CDR2 SQIVND come from the germline V gene (reference sequence). V gave up 9 bases and J gave up 1 base, with 12 bases separating them. In DNA form, the CDR3 reads TGTGCCAGCCGGGACAACACGAACACTGAAGCTTTCTTT. Translated: CASRDNTNTEAFF.

The J gene is TRBJ1-5, the V gene TRBV19, with D possibly being TRBD1 (6 bases). The CDR3 sequence is 14 residues long. V was clipped by 5 bases and J by 6 bases, with 14 bases between them. Germline V gene lookup returns CDR1 LNHDA and CDR2 SQIVND (reference sequence). CDR3 sequence: CASSWGRRGQPQHF. The CDR3 DNA follows: TGTGCCAGTAGTTGGGGGCGTCGGGGTCAGCCCCAGCATTTT.

The CDR3 DNA sequence: TGCGCCAGCAGCCAGGATTGGGGGAGACAGGGGGATCAGCCCCAGCATTTT. It encodes CASSQDWGRQGDQPQHF. The chain links TRBV4-1 to TRBJ1-5; the match to TRBD1 covers 9 bases. Germline V gene sequence: CDR1 MGHRA, CDR2 YSYEKL. Trimming cost V 3 bases and J 5 bases; bases outside gene matches: 11. This CDR3 has 17 residues.

The chain has TRBV6-1 and TRBJ1-1, with TRBD1 matching 7 bases. CDR1 and CDR2 from the germline V gene are MNHNS and SASEGT. The J segment lost 7 bases and the V segment lost 11 bases, leaving 16 bases of the junction unmatched. The CDR3 has 14 amino acids. The DNA for the CDR3 is TGTGCCGCTACCGCGGGTGACAGGGTGGGTGAAGCTTTCTTT. Amino acids: CAATAGDRVGEAFF.

V usage is TRBV6-5 and J usage is TRBJ1-2, with a weak D call TRBD1 (5 bases). The germline V and J ends were trimmed by 6 bases and 2 bases, with 16 bases remaining between them. The CDR3 has 15 amino acids. CDR1 is MNHEY and CDR2 is SVGAGI in the germline V gene. CDR3 protein: CASRGDARSNYGYTF. In DNA form, the CDR3 reads TGTGCCAGCAGAGGGGATGCCAGGAGCAACTATGGCTACACCTTC.

The V gene is TRBV19, the J gene TRBJ1-2; a weak D match, TRBD1 (6 bases). Germline loops: CDR1 LNHDA, CDR2 SQIVND (reference sequence). The CDR3 contains 14 residues. V lost 5 bases and J lost 4, with 14 bases in between. The CDR3 coding sequence is TGTGCCAGTAGTTATCGACAGGACGTCTATGGCTACACCTTC. It is translated as CASSYRQDVYGYTF. The variable domain in full, with the rest retrieved from reference TRBV19 and TRBJ1-2, is DGGITQSPKYLFRKEGQNVTLSCEQNLNHDAMYWYRQDPGQGLRLIYYSQIVNDFQKGDIAEGYSVSREKKESFPLTVTSAQKNPTAFYLCASSYRQDVYGYTFGSGTRLTVV.

The chain is built from TRBV18 and TRBJ2-7; unclear D gene. The CDR3 loop spans 14 amino acids. CDR1 and CDR2 (germline): KGHSH, LQKENI. Deletions cut 6 bases from V and 0 bases from J, with 12 bases between. The CDR3 nucleotides are TGTGCCAGCTCCCCGACAAGAACCTCCTACGAGCAGTACTTC. It specifies CASSPTRTSYEQYF. The full variable domain, with the rest looked up from reference TRBV18 and TRBJ2-7, is NAGVMQNPRHLVRRRGQEARLRCSPMKGHSHVYWYRQLPEEGLKFMVYLQKENIIDESGMPKERFSAEFPKEGPSILRIQQVVRGDSAAYFCASSPTRTSYEQYFGPGTRLTVT.

This chain links TRBV6-5 with TRBJ2-7, with TRBD2 matching 13 bases. From germline, CDR1 is MNHEY and CDR2 SVGAGI. The CDR3 totals 14 residues. With 8 bases clipped from V and 5 bases from J, the junction kept 6 bases outside the gene matches. The chain's CDR3 is CASGATSGRDEQYF. The DNA of the CDR3 is TGTGCCAGCGGGGCTACTAGCGGGAGGGACGAGCAGTACTTC.

The V and J genes are TRBV6-6 and TRBJ1-1; 10 bases match TRBD1. The germline gives CDR1 MNHNY, CDR2 SVGAGI (reference sequence). This CDR3 spans 15 amino acids. V was clipped by 5 bases and J by 9 bases; unmatched bases: 12. The CDR3 coding sequence is TGTGCCAGCAGTGACTACCCGGGACAGGGGACCAAAGCTTTCTTT. Translation gives CASSDYPGQGTKAFF.

The chain uses TRBV29-1 and TRBJ1-2; 9 nucleotides align to TRBD1. This CDR3 region has 13 residues. Trimming took 6 bases from V and 1 from J; bases not matched to a gene: 3. Germline CDR1 and CDR2: SQVTM and ANQGSEA. CDR3 sequence: CSVVGQGNYGYTF. CDR3 bases: TGCAGCGTAGTGGGACAGGGTAACTATGGCTACACCTTC.